This T cell receptor (beta chain) was sequenced in a study of blood T cell repertoires in COVID-19. Whole-study context: The analysed material was cDNA or gDNA that came from T cells, B-cell-depleted T cells, or PBMCs.

Trimming took 4 bases from V and 5 from J; bases not matched to a gene: 11. The CDR3 runs 15 residues. CDR1 SGHVS and CDR2 FNYEAQ come from the germline V gene. Researchers sorted participants into cohorts using their self-reported clinical history. TCRdb's table, derived via immunoSEQ multiplex PCR, lists solely in-frame clones and lacks some. This sample carries about 360,000 clones, around 87% of them seen once, and the ten largest clones take approximately 1.8%. The chain uses TRBV7-6 and TRBJ2-7; 7 nucleotides agree with TRBD1. Sequencing was carried out using PBMCs or T cells enriched from blood (not recorded which). This TCR came from a man aged 35-49 years in a cohort exposed to, infected with or recovered from COVID-19 (not recorded which). CDR3 sequence: CASSSRQGLGHEQYF. CDR3 bases: TGTGCCAGCAGCTCCCGACAGGGTTTGGGACACGAGCAGTACTTC.